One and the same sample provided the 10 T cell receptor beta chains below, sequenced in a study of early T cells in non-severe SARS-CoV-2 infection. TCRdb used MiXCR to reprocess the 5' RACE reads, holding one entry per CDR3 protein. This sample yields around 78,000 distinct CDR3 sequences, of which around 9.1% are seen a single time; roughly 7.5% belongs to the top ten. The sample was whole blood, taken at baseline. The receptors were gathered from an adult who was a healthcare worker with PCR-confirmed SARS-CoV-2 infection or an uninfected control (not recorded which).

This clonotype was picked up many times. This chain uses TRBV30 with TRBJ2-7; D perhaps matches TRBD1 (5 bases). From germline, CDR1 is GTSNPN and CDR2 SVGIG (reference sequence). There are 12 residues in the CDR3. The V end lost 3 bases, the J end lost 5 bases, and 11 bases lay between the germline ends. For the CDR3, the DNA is TGTGCCTGGAGGATTCAGGGTCACGAGCAGTACTTC. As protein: CAWRIQGHEQYF.

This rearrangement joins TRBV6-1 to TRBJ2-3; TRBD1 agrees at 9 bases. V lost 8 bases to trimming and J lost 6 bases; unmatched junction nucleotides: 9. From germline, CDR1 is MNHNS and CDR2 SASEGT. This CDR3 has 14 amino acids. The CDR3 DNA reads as TGTGCCAGCGGATGGACAGGGGTCGGGGATACGCAGTATTTT. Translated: CASGWTGVGDTQYF.

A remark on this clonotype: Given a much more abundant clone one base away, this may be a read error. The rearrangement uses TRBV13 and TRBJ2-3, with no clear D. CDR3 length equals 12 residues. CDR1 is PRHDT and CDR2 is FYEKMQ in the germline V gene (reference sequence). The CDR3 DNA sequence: TGTGCCAGCAGCTTAGTCCTAGATACGCGGTATTTT. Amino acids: CASSLVLDTRYF. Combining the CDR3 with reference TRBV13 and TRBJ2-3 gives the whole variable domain AAGVIQSPRHLIKEKRETATLKCYPIPRHDTVYWYQQGPGQDPQFLISFYEKMQSDKGSIPDRFSAQQFSDYHSELNMSSLELGDSALYFCASSLVLDTRYFGPGTRLTVL.

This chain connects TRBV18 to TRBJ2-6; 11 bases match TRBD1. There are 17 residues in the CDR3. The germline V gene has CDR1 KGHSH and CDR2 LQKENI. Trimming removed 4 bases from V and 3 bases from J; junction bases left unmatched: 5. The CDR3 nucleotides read TGTGCCAGCTCACATTCGGACAGGGGGCATGGGGCCAACGTCCTGACTTTC. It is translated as CASSHSDRGHGANVLTF.

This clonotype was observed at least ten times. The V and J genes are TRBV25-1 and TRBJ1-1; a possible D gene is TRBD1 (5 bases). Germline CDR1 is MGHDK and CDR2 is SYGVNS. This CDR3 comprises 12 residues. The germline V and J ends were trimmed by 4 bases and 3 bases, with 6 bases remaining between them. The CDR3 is CASSGGYTEAFF. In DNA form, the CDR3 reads TGTGCCAGCAGTGGGGGGTACACTGAAGCTTTCTTT.

CDR3 nucleotide sequence: TGTGCCAGCAGTTCCGCGGAGTTCATTTATGGCTACACCTTC. The encoded protein is CASSSAEFIYGYTF. The V and J genes are TRBV27 and TRBJ1-2; no clear D. CDR1 is MNHEY, CDR2 SMNVEV, per germline (reference sequence). The CDR3 runs to 14 residues. Trimming took off 4 bases at V and 5 bases at J, with 14 bases between the two ends.

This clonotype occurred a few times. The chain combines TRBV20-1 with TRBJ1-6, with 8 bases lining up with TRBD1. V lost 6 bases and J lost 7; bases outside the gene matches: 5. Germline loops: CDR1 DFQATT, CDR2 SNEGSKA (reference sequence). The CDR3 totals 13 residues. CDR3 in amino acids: CSAQDRDNSPLHF. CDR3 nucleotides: TGCAGTGCCCAGGACAGGGACAATTCACCCCTCCACTTT.

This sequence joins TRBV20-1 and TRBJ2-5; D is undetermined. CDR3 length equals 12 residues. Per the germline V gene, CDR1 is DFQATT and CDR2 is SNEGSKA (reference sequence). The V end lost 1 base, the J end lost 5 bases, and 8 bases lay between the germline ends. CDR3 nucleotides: TGCAGTGCTAGAGGGGTAGGGGAGACCCAGTACTTC. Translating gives CSARGVGETQYF.

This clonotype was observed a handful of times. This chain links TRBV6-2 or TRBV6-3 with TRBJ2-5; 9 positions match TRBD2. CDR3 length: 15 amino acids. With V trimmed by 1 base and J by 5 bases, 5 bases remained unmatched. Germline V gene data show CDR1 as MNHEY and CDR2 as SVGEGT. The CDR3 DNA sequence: TGTGCCAGCAGTTACTACGGACTAGCGACGGAGACCCAGTACTTC. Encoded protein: CASSYYGLATETQYF.

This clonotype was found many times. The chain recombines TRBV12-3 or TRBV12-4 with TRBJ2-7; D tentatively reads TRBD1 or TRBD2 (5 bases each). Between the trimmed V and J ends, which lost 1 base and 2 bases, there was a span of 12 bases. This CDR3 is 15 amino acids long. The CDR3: CASSLGGGGPYEQYF. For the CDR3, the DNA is TGTGCCAGCAGTTTAGGCGGTGGGGGTCCCTACGAGCAGTACTTC.